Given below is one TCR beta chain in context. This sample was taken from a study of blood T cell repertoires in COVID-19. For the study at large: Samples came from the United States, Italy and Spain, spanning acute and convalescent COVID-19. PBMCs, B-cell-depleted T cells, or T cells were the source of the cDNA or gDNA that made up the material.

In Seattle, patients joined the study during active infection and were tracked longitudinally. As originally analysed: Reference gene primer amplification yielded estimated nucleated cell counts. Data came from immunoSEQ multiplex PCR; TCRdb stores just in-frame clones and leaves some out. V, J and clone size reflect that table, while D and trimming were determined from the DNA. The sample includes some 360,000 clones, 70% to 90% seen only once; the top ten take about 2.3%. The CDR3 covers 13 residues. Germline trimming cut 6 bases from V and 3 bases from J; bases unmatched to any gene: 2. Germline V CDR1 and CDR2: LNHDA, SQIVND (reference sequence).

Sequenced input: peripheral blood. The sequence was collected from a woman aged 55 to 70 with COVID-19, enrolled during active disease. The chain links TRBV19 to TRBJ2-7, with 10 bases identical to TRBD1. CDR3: CASSRDRGYEQYF. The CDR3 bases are TGTGCCAGTAGCCGGGACAGGGGCTACGAGCAGTACTTC.